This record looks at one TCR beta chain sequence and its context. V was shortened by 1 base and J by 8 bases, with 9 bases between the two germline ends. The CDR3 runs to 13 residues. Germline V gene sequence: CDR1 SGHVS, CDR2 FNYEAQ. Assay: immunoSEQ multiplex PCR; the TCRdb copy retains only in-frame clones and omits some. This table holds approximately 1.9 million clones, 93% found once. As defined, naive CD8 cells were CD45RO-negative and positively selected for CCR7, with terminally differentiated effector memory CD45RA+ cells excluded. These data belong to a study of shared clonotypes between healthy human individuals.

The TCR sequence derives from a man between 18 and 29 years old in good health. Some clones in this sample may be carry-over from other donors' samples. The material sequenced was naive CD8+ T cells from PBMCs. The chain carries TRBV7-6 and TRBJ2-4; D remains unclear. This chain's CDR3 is CASSLESADIQYF. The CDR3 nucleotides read TGTGCCAGCAGCTTAGAGTCGGCAGACATTCAGTACTTC.